Presented here are 25 T cell receptor beta chains from one specimen sequenced in a study of tumor and adjacent non-tumor tissue in lung cancer. TCRbeta libraries were built with three rounds of nested PCR, modified from ARM-PCR. One entry per CDR3 protein, called by TCRdb with MiXCR from the multiplex PCR reads. The data show tens of thousands of distinct CDR3 sequences, roughly 75% seen once. No cell sorting was done before RNA was extracted from the tissue. More than 3 cm separated this lung sample from the edge of the tumor. The sequenced material came from distant non-tumor lung tissue. The origin of the receptors is a woman aged 45 to 65 with non-small cell lung cancer.

The V and J genes are TRBV4-1 and TRBJ2-3; 9 bases match TRBD2. Germline trimming cut 3 bases from V and 5 bases from J; bases unmatched to any gene: 18. This CDR3 region has 19 residues. Germline V lookup: CDR1 MGHRA, CDR2 YSYEKL. Here the CDR3 reads CASSHSALLAGWSIDTQYF. The CDR3 DNA follows: TGCGCCAGCAGCCACTCCGCCCTTCTAGCGGGATGGTCAATAGATACGCAGTATTTT.

Note on this clonotype: A much larger clone sits a single nucleotide away, making a read error possible. V is TRBV4-3 and J is TRBJ1-4; D call uncertain. Germline loops: CDR1 LGHNA, CDR2 YSLEER. The CDR3 runs to 15 residues. CDR3 DNA: TGTGCCAGCAGCCAAGCTTGGGGAACTAATGGAAAACTGTTTTTT. It codes for CASSQAWGTNGKLFF.

A word on this clonotype: This is likely a read error, given that the CDR3 carries no conserved phenylalanine or tryptophan at its end. The chain links TRBV11-1 to TRBJ2-1; D gene unclear. Germline assignment: CDR1 SGHAT and CDR2 FQDESV (reference sequence). Trimming pared 1 base from V and 7 bases from J, leaving 14 bases between. The CDR3 has 15 residues. Written as DNA, the CDR3 is TGTGCCAGCAGCTTAGGGTCTCCCGGAGTTAATGAGCAGTTCATT. Encoded protein: CASSLGSPGVNEQFI.

Comments on this clonotype: This sequence may be a read error, since a much larger clone differs from it by one base. This chain links TRBV6-1 with TRBJ1-4; the match to TRBD1 covers 7 bases. V was clipped by 4 bases and J by 7 bases; unmatched bases: 6. The CDR3 has 14 residues. The germline V gene has CDR1 MNHNS and CDR2 SASEGT. The CDR3 sequence: CASSAGQYSEKLFF. CDR3 DNA sequence: TGTGCCAGCAGTGCGGGACAGTATAGTGAAAAACTGTTTTTT.

A word on this clonotype: A much larger clone lies one base from this, so it may be a read error. The CDR3 does not end in the conserved phenylalanine or tryptophan, so this is likely a read error. The CDR3 here is CASSLGTGQFV. The CDR3 bases are TGTGCCAGCAGCTTGGGGACAGGGCAGTTCGTC. The chain combines TRBV5-6 with TRBJ2-1; 7 bases fit TRBD1. V was pared by 0 bases and J by 12 bases, with 0 bases of the junction left unmatched. This CDR3 contains 11 residues. Germline values: CDR1 SGHDT, CDR2 YYEEEE.

In the case of this clonotype: Since a much larger clone is just one base distant, this may be a read error. V is TRBV20-1 and J is TRBJ2-7, with D unclear. This CDR3 is 14 amino acids long. Germline V gives CDR1 DFQATT, CDR2 SNEGSKA (reference sequence). With 6 bases removed from V and 0 bases from J, the gap between germline ends came to 15 bases. This chain's CDR3 is CSAAETPPSYEQYF. The CDR3 nucleotides are TGCAGTGCGGCCGAGACTCCGCCCTCCTACGAGCAGTACTTC.

As for this clonotype: One end of the junction varies from germline; a read error may be responsible. V is TRBV7-8 and J is TRBJ2-7; D assignment may be TRBD1 or TRBD2 (5 bases each). CDR3 length: 15 residues. Germline CDR1 and CDR2: SGHVS and FQNEAQ. The CDR3 loop is CGSSLGGRVGNEQYF. CDR3 sequence (DNA): TGTGGCAGCAGCTTAGGAGGCAGGGTTGGAAACGAGCAGTACTTC.

As for this clonotype: A much larger clone is a single base away; this may be a read error. As the CDR3 is not closed by the conserved phenylalanine or tryptophan, this likely results from a read error. V gene TRBV2 combines with J gene TRBJ1-5, with D perhaps TRBD1 (6 bases). V shed 6 bases and J shed 2 bases, with 20 bases lying between them. This CDR3 has 17 residues. Germline V CDR1 and CDR2: SNHLY, FYNNEI. The CDR3 is CASSPWGVQGGNQPQHC. Written as DNA, the CDR3 is TGTGCCAGCAGCCCGTGGGGGGTACAGGGTGGCAATCAGCCCCAGCATTGT.

The V and J genes are TRBV10-3 and TRBJ2-7; a possible D gene is TRBD2 (6 bases). Germline-derived CDR1 and CDR2 are ENHRY and SYGVKD. The CDR3 loop spans 17 amino acids. Trimming stripped 5 bases from V and 3 bases from J, with 23 bases between. In DNA form, the CDR3 reads TGTGCCATCAGTACTAAAACGGGATGGGACTTGTTCTACGAGCAGTACTTC. It translates to CAISTKTGWDLFYEQYF.

Regarding this clonotype: Given the absence of the conserved phenylalanine or tryptophan at the CDR3 end, a read error is likely. The DNA is omitted, as the CDR3 cannot be located on it reliably, and the CDR3 follows TCRdb's listing. The rearrangement uses TRBV11-2 and TRBJ2-1; TRBD1 reflects the table's D call only, with no check against the DNA. Germline CDR1 reads SGHAT; CDR2 reads FQNNGV. The CDR3 spans 13 amino acids, including both terminal residues. This chain's CDR3 is CASSLDPQGWKFV.

This clonotype was observed once. The junction differs from germline at one of its ends, possibly a read error. The chain recombines TRBV11-2 with TRBJ2-2; 8 bases are shared with TRBD1. Germline CDR1 reads SGHAT; CDR2 reads FQNNGV. CDR3 size: 14 residues. CDR3 loop: CDSSRGRDTGDLFF. CDR3 coding DNA: TGTGACAGCAGCAGGGGGCGGGACACCGGGGACCTGTTTTTT.

J is TRBJ1-1 and V is TRBV11-2; no clear D gene. V lost 2 bases to trimming and J lost 7 bases, with 20 bases between them. CDR3 length: 16 residues. Germline lookup yields CDR1 SGHAT and CDR2 FQNNGV. The CDR3 here is CASSLRVDRGDIEAFF. The CDR3 nucleotides are TGTGCCAGCAGCTTACGAGTCGACCGTGGAGACATTGAAGCTTTCTTT.

This clonotype was detected once. A read error may produce the germline difference seen at one junction end. This chain connects TRBV6-5 to TRBJ2-1, with D perhaps given as TRBD1 or TRBD2 (5 bases each). The CDR3 consists of 17 residues. From germline, CDR1 is MNHEY and CDR2 SVGAGI. CDR3 sequence (DNA): TGTGCCAGCAGTTCCGGAGTACTAGTGGGACCTTTCAATGAACAGTTCTTC. It is translated as CASSSGVLVGPFNEQFF.

With regard to this clonotype: This is likely a read error, given that the CDR3 carries no conserved phenylalanine or tryptophan at its end. The DNA is left out, because the CDR3 cannot be placed on it with certainty; the CDR3 is given as TCRdb lists it. The chain recombines TRBV11-2 with TRBJ1-1. The CDR3 comprises 14 residues, both ends counted. Germline loops: CDR1 SGHAT, CDR2 FQNNGV. The CDR3 loop reads CASVLDVGYTEAFS.

This clonotype was seen a few times. Since a much larger clone is just one base distant, this may be a read error. The rearrangement uses TRBV4-1 and TRBJ1-6; a weak D match, TRBD1 (6 bases). CDR3 length: 16 amino acids. Germline V gene lookup returns CDR1 MGHRA and CDR2 YSYEKL. CDR3 sequence (DNA): TGCGCCAGCAGCCAAGGGCCGGGACACTATAGTTCACCCCTCCACTTT. It yields the protein CASSQGPGHYSSPLHF.

This clonotype was counted between two and nine times. One end of the junction fails to match germline, which may point to a read error. DNA for the CDR3: TGTGCCAGTAGCTCACCTAGCGGGAGCTCCTACAATGAGCAGTTCTTC. This sequence encodes CASSSPSGSSYNEQFF. The chain employs TRBV11-3 and TRBJ2-1; 10 nucleotides agree with TRBD2. Germline CDR1 is SGHNT and CDR2 is YENEEA. The CDR3 consists of 16 residues. The entire variable domain, with the rest obtained from reference TRBV11-3 and TRBJ2-1, is as follows: EAGVVQSPRYKIIEKKQPVAFWCNPISGHNTLYWYLQNLGQGPELLIRYENEEAVDDSQLPKDRFSAERLKGVDSTLKIQPAELGDSAVYLCASSSPSGSSYNEQFFGPGTRLTVL.

As regards this clonotype: Sequence at one end of the junction differs from germline and may be a read error. The chain carries TRBV20-1 and TRBJ2-1; 7 bases match TRBD2. The germline CDR1 and CDR2 sequences are DFQATT and SNEGSKA (reference sequence). CDR3 length: 16 amino acids. The CDR3 region is CTAREGLGTHYNEQFF. In nucleotides, the CDR3 is TGCACTGCTAGGGAGGGACTCGGGACCCACTACAATGAGCAGTTCTTC.

As concerns this clonotype: A read error may be the cause here, since a much bigger clone is one base away. The conserved phenylalanine or tryptophan normally closing the CDR3 is absent here, so this likely arose from a read error. CDR3 in DNA: TGCAGCGTTTCTGAGGCCGGGCAGCCCCAGCATTCT. Protein product: CSVSEAGQPQHS. This chain joins TRBV29-1 and TRBJ1-5; D uncertain. The germline CDR1 and CDR2 sequences are SQVTM and ANQGSEA. The CDR3 sequence is 12 residues long. The V end lost 5 bases, the J end lost 7 bases, and 12 bases lay between the germline ends.

Details on this clonotype: A much larger clone sits a single nucleotide away, making a read error possible. This chain joins TRBV6-2 or TRBV6-3 and TRBJ1-5; no clear D. Looked up from germline, CDR1 is MNHEY and CDR2 is SVGEGT. This CDR3 has 14 amino acids. Trimming removed 5 bases from V and 8 bases from J, with 16 bases in between. The CDR3 loop is CASSPIVGNEPQHF. The CDR3 coding sequence is TGTGCCAGCAGTCCTATAGTGGGGAATGAGCCCCAGCATTTT.

This clonotype turned up a few times. This may stem from a read error, because a much larger clone lies one nucleotide away. The V call is TRBV29-1, the J call TRBJ1-1, with 8 bases lining up with TRBD1. From germline, CDR1 is SQVTM and CDR2 ANQGSEA. CDR3 length: 15 amino acids. CDR3 nucleotide sequence: TGCTGCGTTGGGATGGACAGGGATGTTAACACTGAAGCTTTCTTT. It encodes CCVGMDRDVNTEAFF.

A word on this clonotype: A junction boundary mismatches the germline segment, possibly from a read error. The chain couples TRBV4-3 to TRBJ2-6; 10 bases match TRBD1. The CDR3 contains 20 residues. Germline values: CDR1 LGHNA, CDR2 YSLEER. CDR3 in DNA: TGCGCCAACAGCCAAGATCAATCTGGGACAGGGGCTCCTGGGGCCAACGTCCTGACTTTC. This sequence encodes CANSQDQSGTGAPGANVLTF.

This clonotype was seen a single time. Sequence at one end of the junction differs from germline and may be a read error. This chain uses TRBV11-2 with TRBJ2-7, with 7 bases fitting TRBD1. There are 15 residues in the CDR3. The germline V gene has CDR1 SGHAT and CDR2 FQNNGV. The CDR3 nucleotides are TGTGCCGGCAGCTCGGGGACAGTCCGGACCTACGAGCACTACTTC. Encoded protein: CAGSSGTVRTYEHYF.

The sample holds one count of this clonotype. A much larger clone differs from this one at a single base, so this may be a read error. The chain couples TRBV5-1 to TRBJ2-1; tentatively, D is TRBD1 (6 bases). The germline V gene has CDR1 SGHRS and CDR2 YFSETQ. The CDR3 runs 13 residues. The V end was cut by 4 bases, the J end by 5 bases, with 10 bases between. The CDR3 loop is CASSIGQNNEQFF. The CDR3 nucleotides read TGCGCCAGCAGCATAGGACAGAACAATGAGCAGTTCTTC. Based on the CDR3 plus reference TRBV5-1 and TRBJ2-1, the full variable domain is KAGVTQTPRYLIKTRGQQVTLSCSPISGHRSVSWYQQTPGQGLQFLFEYFSETQRNKGNFPGRFSGRQFSNSRSEMNVSTLELGDSALYLCASSIGQNNEQFFGPGTRLTVL.

Comments on this clonotype: A read error may explain this, as a much larger clone is one base away. CDR3 DNA sequence: TGTGCCAGCAGTTCCACCACAGGAACCTGCTATGGCTACACCTTC. Protein product: CASSSTTGTCYGYTF. V usage is TRBV28 and J usage is TRBJ1-2, with D possibly matching TRBD1 (5 bases). The germline gives CDR1 MDHEN, CDR2 SYDVKM. The CDR3 spans 15 residues. V lost 4 bases and J lost 4, with 16 bases in between.

The chain combines TRBV7-9 with TRBJ2-6, with D perhaps TRBD1 (5 bases). The V gene's germline CDR1 is SEHNR and CDR2 FQNEAQ (reference sequence). V gave up 3 bases and J gave up 2 bases, with 8 bases separating them. This CDR3 has 15 residues. The CDR3, as DNA: TGTGCCAGCAGCTTTTCGACAGCTGGGGCCAACGTCCTGACTTTC. Residues: CASSFSTAGANVLTF.